A single sample is the source of the 30 T cell receptor beta chains below, sequenced in a study of blood T cell repertoires in COVID-19. Here immunoSEQ multiplex PCR was the method, and the copy in TCRdb shows in-frame clones only, minus some. The table includes around 140,000 clones, 87% detected once. Sequences were obtained from peripheral blood. Receptors originate from a man aged 50-60 years who had recovered from COVID-19.

The gene calls are TRBV7-2 and TRBJ1-2; 10 nucleotides align to TRBD1. This CDR3 comprises 15 residues. Germline loops: CDR1 SGHTA, CDR2 FQGNSA. With V trimmed by 2 bases and J by 3 bases, 3 bases remained unmatched. CDR3 nucleotide sequence: TGTGCCAGCAGCTTAAAGACAGGGGGCTACTATGGCTACACCTTC. It is translated as CASSLKTGGYYGYTF.

The rearrangement uses TRBV2 and TRBJ1-5; 8 bases fit TRBD1. This CDR3 comprises 16 residues. With 4 bases clipped from V and 6 bases from J, the junction kept 11 bases outside the gene matches. Germline lookup yields CDR1 SNHLY and CDR2 FYNNEI. CDR3 protein: CASSAISTGDGQPQHF. The CDR3 DNA reads as TGTGCCAGCAGTGCCATATCGACAGGGGACGGTCAGCCCCAGCATTTT.

The chain carries TRBV11-2 and TRBJ2-5, with TRBD1 matching over 10 bases. V lost 2 bases, J lost 2 bases, and 2 bases stayed unmatched. The CDR3 loop spans 15 amino acids. The germline V gene has CDR1 SGHAT and CDR2 FQNNGV. The CDR3 protein is CASSLMGQGQETQYF. The CDR3 DNA is TGTGCCAGCAGCTTAATGGGACAGGGGCAAGAGACCCAGTACTTC.

The chain links TRBV9 to TRBJ1-1; no definite D call. The CDR3 spans 13 residues. Per the germline V gene, CDR1 is SGDLS and CDR2 is YYNGEE. V lost 2 bases to trimming and J lost 1 base, with 6 bases between them. The CDR3 is CASSVSENTEAFF. CDR3 DNA sequence: TGTGCCAGCAGCGTGTCAGAGAACACTGAAGCTTTCTTT.

J is TRBJ1-4 and V is TRBV5-6, with D unresolved. CDR1 and CDR2 from the germline V gene are SGHDT and YYEEEE. The length of the CDR3 is 16 residues. V was clipped by 1 base and J by 6 bases, with 16 bases between them. CDR3 DNA sequence: TGTGCCAGCAGCTTGCTTCTCGGCTTCGGGGATGAAAAACTGTTTTTT. It translates to CASSLLLGFGDEKLFF.

The rearrangement links TRBV5-1 to TRBJ2-5, with TRBD1 matching 7 bases. J was trimmed by 2 bases and V by 3 bases; bases with no gene match: 13. This CDR3 is 17 amino acids long. Germline CDR1 and CDR2: SGHRS and YFSETQ. The CDR3 DNA is TGCGCCAGCAGCTCCTACGTCCCGGGACAGTTACAAGAGACCCAGTACTTC. It is translated as CASSSYVPGQLQETQYF.

This clone was seen a few times. The chain has TRBV6-2 or TRBV6-3 and TRBJ2-1; 9 bases are a match to TRBD2. V dropped 6 bases and J dropped 0; count of bases not matched to a gene: 3. Per germline, CDR1 MNHEY and CDR2 SVGEGT. The CDR3 extends over 15 amino acids. The DNA of the CDR3 is TGTGCCAGCAGCATTAGCGGGGGCTCCTACAATGAGCAGTTCTTC. Protein: CASSISGGSYNEQFF.

The genes are TRBV9 and TRBJ2-2; no definite D call. CDR3 size: 12 residues. Germline V CDR1 and CDR2: SGDLS, YYNGEE. V lost 3 bases, J lost 2 bases, and 2 bases lay in between. As DNA, the CDR3 is TGTGCCAGCAGCGCAAACACCGGGGAGCTGTTTTTT. Its translation is CASSANTGELFF. Variable domain in full (rest from reference TRBV9 and TRBJ2-2): DSGVTQTPKHLITATGQRVTLRCSPRSGDLSVYWYQQSLDQGLQFLIQYYNGEERAKGNILERFSAQQFPDLHSELNLSSLELGDSALYFCASSANTGELFFGEGSRLTVL.

V is TRBV2 and J is TRBJ1-6; D remains unclear. This CDR3 contains 11 residues. The germline V gene encodes CDR1 SNHLY and CDR2 FYNNEI. Trimming shortened V by 8 bases and J by 14 bases, and 13 bases separated the two germline ends. The CDR3: CASGEPLTLHF. For the CDR3, the DNA is TGTGCCAGCGGGGAGCCTTTGACCCTCCACTTT.

The chain recombines TRBV5-6 with TRBJ2-7; 8 bases agree with TRBD1. With 0 bases clipped from V and 5 bases from J, the junction kept 7 bases outside the gene matches. This CDR3 is built from 15 residues. CDR1 and CDR2 from the germline V gene are SGHDT and YYEEEE. CDR3 sequence reads: CASSLGGQGVHEQYF. CDR3 DNA: TGTGCCAGCAGCTTGGGTGGACAGGGCGTCCACGAGCAGTACTTC.

V is TRBV5-1 and J is TRBJ1-6; 8 nucleotides match TRBD1. V gave up 0 bases and J gave up 8 bases; unmatched junction bases: 4. The germline V gene encodes CDR1 SGHRS and CDR2 YFSETQ. The CDR3 extends over 15 amino acids. CDR3 loop: CASSLGTGSYSPLHF. The CDR3 DNA sequence: TGCGCCAGCAGCTTGGGGACAGGGTCCTATTCACCCCTCCACTTT.

CDR3 residues: CASSLGGAQFSEQYF. The CDR3 region has the DNA TGTGCCAGCAGCTTAGGTGGGGCCCAGTTCTCCGAGCAGTACTTC. The chain links TRBV13 to TRBJ2-7; possible D gene TRBD1, 5 bases. CDR3 length equals 15 residues. Germline lookup yields CDR1 PRHDT and CDR2 FYEKMQ (reference sequence). V was pared by 0 bases and J by 6 bases, with 15 bases between.

The CDR3 nucleotides are TGCGCCAGCAGCTTGCTGACAGGGGGTAATGAAAAACTGTTTTTT. Its translation: CASSLLTGGNEKLFF. The chain joins TRBV5-1 to TRBJ1-4; 9 bases align to TRBD1. Germline CDR1 reads SGHRS; CDR2 reads YFSETQ. J gave up 4 bases and V 1 base, and 2 bases lay outside the gene matches. The CDR3 loop spans 15 amino acids. Full variable domain (outside the CDR3, taken from reference TRBV5-1 and TRBJ1-4): KAGVTQTPRYLIKTRGQQVTLSCSPISGHRSVSWYQQTPGQGLQFLFEYFSETQRNKGNFPGRFSGRQFSNSRSEMNVSTLELGDSALYLCASSLLTGGNEKLFFGSGTQLSVL.

The chain is built from TRBV12-2 and TRBJ1-1; TRBD1 reflects the table's D call only, with no check against the DNA. TRBV12-2 is assigned pseudogene status. The CDR3 spans 16 residues. The chain's CDR3 is CASRPGHFPMNTEAFF. CDR3 nucleotides: TGTGCAAGTCGCCCCGGACACTTTCCAATGAACACTGAAGCTTTCTTT.

The rearrangement links TRBV25-1 to TRBJ1-2; D gene ambiguous. This CDR3 has 12 residues. V was trimmed by 5 bases and J by 4 bases, leaving 8 bases between them. Germline CDR1 reads MGHDK; CDR2 reads SYGVNS. The CDR3 here is CASSLLVYGYTF. CDR3 in DNA: TGTGCCAGCAGTCTTCTTGTCTATGGCTACACCTTC.

The CDR3 loop reads CASSADRATGELFF. The CDR3 region has the DNA TGTGCCAGCAGCGCCGACAGGGCCACCGGGGAGCTGTTTTTT. This rearrangement joins TRBV6-5 to TRBJ2-2; 7 bases are shared with TRBD1. V lost 6 bases to trimming and J lost 4 bases; unmatched junction nucleotides: 5. Germline V gene data show CDR1 as MNHEY and CDR2 as SVGAGI. The CDR3 sequence is 14 residues long.

V is TRBV10-3 and J is TRBJ2-3, with 8 bases matching TRBD2. The germline V gene encodes CDR1 ENHRY and CDR2 SYGVKD. The CDR3 has 14 residues. The CDR3, as DNA: TGTGCGAGCCGGGGGGGCCTTGACACAGATACGCAGTATTTT. It yields the protein CASRGGLDTDTQYF.

A single count supports this clone. The chain has TRBV4-2 and TRBJ2-3, with 7 positions matching TRBD2. V was clipped by 0 bases and J by 4 bases; unmatched bases: 10. Germline lookup yields CDR1 LGHNA and CDR2 YNFKEQ. The CDR3 extends over 17 amino acids. In DNA, the CDR3 is TGTGCCAGCAGCCAAGATCTAGAGCGGGGAAGTGCAGATACGCAGTATTTT. It is translated as CASSQDLERGSADTQYF.

This clone was counted once. The gene calls are TRBV7-6 and TRBJ1-2, with 7 nucleotides matching TRBD1. V dropped 5 bases and J dropped 5; count of bases not matched to a gene: 11. The CDR3 contains 15 residues. The germline gives CDR1 SGHVS, CDR2 FNYEAQ. Here the CDR3 DNA reads TGTGCCAGCAGCCAAGAAACAGGGGACGGGTATGGCTACACCTTC. This translates into CASSQETGDGYGYTF.

The chain links TRBV27 to TRBJ2-1, with TRBD2 matching over 8 bases. The CDR3 is made up of 13 amino acids. Germline V CDR1 and CDR2: MNHEY, SMNVEV (reference sequence). With V trimmed by 3 bases and J by 8 bases, 3 bases remained unmatched. CDR3 sequence reads: CASSFSGVHEQFF. The CDR3 nucleotides read TGTGCCAGCAGTTTTAGCGGGGTCCATGAGCAGTTCTTC.

The CDR3: CASSTLLGGSNQPQHF. CDR3 DNA: TGTGCCAGTAGTACCCTACTGGGGGGAAGCAATCAGCCCCAGCATTTT. The chain recombines TRBV19 with TRBJ1-5, with D possibly matching TRBD1 (5 bases). Between the trimmed V and J ends, which lost 4 bases and 1 base, there was a span of 14 bases. The CDR3 sequence is 16 residues long. The germline CDR1 and CDR2 sequences are LNHDA and SQIVND (reference sequence).

This chain uses TRBV5-1 with TRBJ1-2, with 10 bases that match TRBD1. Looked up from germline, CDR1 is SGHRS and CDR2 is YFSETQ. V trimming: 3 bases; J trimming: 7 bases; junction bases outside the gene matches: 3. The CDR3 consists of 13 residues. The CDR3 sequence is CASSWDRGSGYTF. DNA of the CDR3: TGCGCCAGCAGCTGGGACAGGGGCTCTGGCTACACCTTC.

This chain connects TRBV5-1 to TRBJ1-2, with 8 bases identical to TRBD1. The CDR3 sequence is 14 residues long. V gave up 0 bases and J gave up 8 bases; unmatched junction bases: 6. CDR1 is SGHRS, CDR2 YFSETQ, per germline. In DNA form, the CDR3 reads TGCGCCAGCAGCTTGGAAAGCGACAGGGGCGGCTACACCTTC. Protein sequence: CASSLESDRGGYTF.

The gene calls are TRBV2 and TRBJ2-3, with D perhaps TRBD1 (6 bases). V was pared by 2 bases and J by 4 bases, with 13 bases between. Germline V gene sequence: CDR1 SNHLY, CDR2 FYNNEI. The CDR3 consists of 15 residues. The CDR3 spells CASSETGPGADTQYF. The CDR3, as DNA: TGTGCCAGCAGTGAAACAGGGCCAGGGGCAGATACGCAGTATTTT.

This clone was recorded only once. The rearrangement joins TRBV7-2 to TRBJ1-2, with D possibly matching TRBD1 (6 bases). V was cut by 5 bases and J by 8 bases, with 21 bases left in between. The CDR3 is 15 residues long. CDR1 SGHTA and CDR2 FQGNSA come from the germline V gene. The chain's CDR3 is CASSPPGAGAEGYTF. The CDR3 DNA reads as TGTGCCAGCAGCCCCCCGGGGGCGGGGGCGGAGGGCTACACCTTC.

The chain uses TRBV2 and TRBJ2-7; 8 bases fit TRBD2. The CDR3 is 14 amino acids. The J segment lost 7 bases and the V segment lost 0 bases, leaving 5 bases of the junction unmatched. From germline, CDR1 is SNHLY and CDR2 FYNNEI. CDR3 bases: TGTGCCAGCAGTGAAGCGACCGGGACTAGTGAGCAGTACTTC. Encoded protein: CASSEATGTSEQYF. The variable domain in full, completed from reference TRBV2 and TRBJ2-7, reads EPEVTQTPSHQVTQMGQEVILRCVPISNHLYFYWYRQILGQKVEFLVSFYNNEISEKSEIFDDQFSVERPDGSNFTLKIRSTKLEDSAMYFCASSEATGTSEQYFGPGTRLTVT.

The chain is built from TRBV19 and TRBJ2-5; possible D gene TRBD1, 6 bases. V lost 1 base, J lost 2 bases, and 8 bases lay in between. CDR3 size: 14 residues. Germline CDR1 LNHDA, CDR2 SQIVND (reference sequence). As DNA, the CDR3 is TGTGCCAGTAGTATAGGACAGGTACAAGAGACCCAGTACTTC. Translating it yields CASSIGQVQETQYF.

This chain joins TRBV9 and TRBJ1-3; 8 bases map to TRBD1. The CDR3 is 17 residues long. From germline, CDR1 is SGDLS and CDR2 YYNGEE. The junction had 13 bases not matched to a gene; V was cut back by 4 bases and J by 4 bases. Here the CDR3 DNA reads TGTGCCAGCAGCCCCGGGACAGGCGAACGAACGGGAAACACCATATATTTT. Amino acid sequence: CASSPGTGERTGNTIYF.

The chain recombines TRBV6-4 with TRBJ2-2, with D perhaps TRBD1 (6 bases). The CDR3 has 15 residues. The ends were cut back, 5 bases at V and 2 bases at J, with 12 bases in the middle. Germline loops: CDR1 MRHNA, CDR2 SNTAGT. CDR3 sequence: CASSSGTKNTGELFF. The CDR3 nucleotides read TGTGCCAGCAGTTCCGGGACAAAAAACACCGGGGAGCTGTTTTTT.

This clone appeared once. This chain connects TRBV4-3 to TRBJ1-2, with TRBD1 identical over 8 bases. Trimming removed 0 bases from V and 4 bases from J; junction bases left unmatched: 10. The CDR3 runs to 17 residues. Germline loops: CDR1 LGHNA, CDR2 YSLEER. CDR3 in DNA: TGCGCCAGCAGCCAAGATCTAGACAGGGGAGTAGTCTATGGCTACACCTTC. Translating it yields CASSQDLDRGVVYGYTF.